A selection of T cell receptor beta chains follows, all from one sample in a study of T cells expressing NK-cell markers. TCRdb re-called the 5' RACE reads and shows each CDR3 protein once, DNA omitted. This listing includes about half a million distinct CDR3 sequences. The sequencing input was blood T cells: a sorted CD56 or NKG2C T cell subset, CD4+ or CD8+ T cells, or bulk PBMC T cells (not recorded which). These receptors all stem from a woman aged 45 to 65 in good health. Each CDR3 is given with its conserved first and last residue.

CDR3: CSATGTSELYQETQYF
J: TRBJ2-5
V: TRBV20-1

CDR3: CASRPLAGGPKNIQYF
J: TRBJ2-4
V: TRBV2

CDR3: CSARGLAGDGTQYF
J: TRBJ2-5
V: TRBV20-1

CDR3: CASRRTRTSTGELFF
J: TRBJ2-2
V: TRBV12-3/TRBV12-4

CDR3: CASSTSRDRQETQYF
J: TRBJ2-5
V: TRBV2

CDR3: CASSLGGSVYNEQFF
J: TRBJ2-1
V: TRBV12-3/TRBV12-4

CDR3: CSAPPDLAQIYNEQFF
J: TRBJ2-1
V: TRBV20-1

CDR3: CASSSYPPALTAQETQYF
J: TRBJ2-5
V: TRBV7-6

CDR3: CSVVLGGSISGANVLTF
J: TRBJ2-6
V: TRBV29-1

CDR3: CASRVKRMVVAGYNEQFF
J: TRBJ2-1
V: TRBV2

CDR3: CASSFVNGEQFF
J: TRBJ2-1
V: TRBV12-3/TRBV12-4

CDR3: CAWSGDRDTQPQHF
J: TRBJ1-5
V: TRBV30

CDR3: CSVEEGYRAKNIQYF
J: TRBJ2-4
V: TRBV29-1